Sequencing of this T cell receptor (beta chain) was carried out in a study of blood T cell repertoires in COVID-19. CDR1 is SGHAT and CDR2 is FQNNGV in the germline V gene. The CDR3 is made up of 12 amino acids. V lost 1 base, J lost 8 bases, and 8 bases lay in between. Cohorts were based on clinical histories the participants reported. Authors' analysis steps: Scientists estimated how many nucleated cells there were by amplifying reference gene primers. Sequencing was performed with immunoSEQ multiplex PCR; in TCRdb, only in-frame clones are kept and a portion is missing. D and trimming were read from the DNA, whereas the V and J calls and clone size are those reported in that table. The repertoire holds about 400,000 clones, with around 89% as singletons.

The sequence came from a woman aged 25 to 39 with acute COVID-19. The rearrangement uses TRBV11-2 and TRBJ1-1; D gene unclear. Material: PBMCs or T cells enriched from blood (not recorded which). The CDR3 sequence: CASSLVSGEAFF. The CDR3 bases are TGTGCCAGCAGCTTAGTTTCAGGCGAAGCTTTCTTT.